This T cell receptor (beta chain) was captured in a study of T cell responses to AZD1222 COVID-19 vaccine. Broader study findings: The donor group comprised mostly white British people and more females; the analysis possibly underestimated clonal diversity.

Using immunoSEQ multiplex PCR, the repertoire was profiled, and TCRdb retains in-frame clones only, with some absent. The table records 25,000 to 35,000 clones, 93% of them present only once. Comment on this clone: Its specificity is not known.

This clonotype was sampled from an adult in good health. Sequencing used peripheral blood, obtained on day 0 of AZD1222 vaccination.

CDR3 sequence (DNA): TGTGCCAGTAGTATAGGACACCCGGGAGGCTATGGCTACACCTTC. Amino acid sequence: CASSIGHPGGYGYTF. The chain employs TRBV19 and TRBJ1-2, with no clear D. From germline, CDR1 is LNHDA and CDR2 SQIVND (reference sequence). Trimming removed 1 base at V and 4 bases at J, with 13 bases between. CDR3 size: 15 residues.